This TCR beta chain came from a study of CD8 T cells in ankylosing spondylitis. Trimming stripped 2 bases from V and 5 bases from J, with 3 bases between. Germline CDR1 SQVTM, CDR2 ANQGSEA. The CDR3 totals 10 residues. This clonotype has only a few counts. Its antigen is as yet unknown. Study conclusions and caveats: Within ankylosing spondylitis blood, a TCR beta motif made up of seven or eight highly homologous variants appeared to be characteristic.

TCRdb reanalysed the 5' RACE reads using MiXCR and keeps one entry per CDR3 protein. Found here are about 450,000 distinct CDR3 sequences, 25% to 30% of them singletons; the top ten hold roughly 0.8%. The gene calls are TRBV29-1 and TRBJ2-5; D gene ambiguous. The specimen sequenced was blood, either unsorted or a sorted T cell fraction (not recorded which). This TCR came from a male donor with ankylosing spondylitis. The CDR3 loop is CSVETETQYF. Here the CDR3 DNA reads TGCAGCGTTGAAACGGAGACCCAGTACTTC.